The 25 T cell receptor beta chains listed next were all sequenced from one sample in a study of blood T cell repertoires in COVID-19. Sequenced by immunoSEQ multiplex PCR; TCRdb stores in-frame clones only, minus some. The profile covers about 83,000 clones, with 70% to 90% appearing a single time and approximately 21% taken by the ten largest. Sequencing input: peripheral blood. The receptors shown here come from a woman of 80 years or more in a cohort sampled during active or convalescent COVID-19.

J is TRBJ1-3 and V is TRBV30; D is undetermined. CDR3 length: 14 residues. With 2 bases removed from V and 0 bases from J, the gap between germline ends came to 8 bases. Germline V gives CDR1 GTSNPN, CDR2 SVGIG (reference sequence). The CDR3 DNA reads TGTGCCTGGAGTTCCCATCCCTCTGGAAACACCATATATTTT. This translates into CAWSSHPSGNTIYF.

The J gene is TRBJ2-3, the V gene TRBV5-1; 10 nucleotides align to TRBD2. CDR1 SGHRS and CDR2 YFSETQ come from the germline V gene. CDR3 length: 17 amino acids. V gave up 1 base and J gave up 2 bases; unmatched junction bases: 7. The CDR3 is CASSLPLAGGITDTQYF. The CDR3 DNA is TGCGCCAGCAGCTTGCCATTAGCGGGAGGTATCACAGATACGCAGTATTTT. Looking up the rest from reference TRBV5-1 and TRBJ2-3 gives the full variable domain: KAGVTQTPRYLIKTRGQQVTLSCSPISGHRSVSWYQQTPGQGLQFLFEYFSETQRNKGNFPGRFSGRQFSNSRSEMNVSTLELGDSALYLCASSLPLAGGITDTQYFGPGTRLTVL.

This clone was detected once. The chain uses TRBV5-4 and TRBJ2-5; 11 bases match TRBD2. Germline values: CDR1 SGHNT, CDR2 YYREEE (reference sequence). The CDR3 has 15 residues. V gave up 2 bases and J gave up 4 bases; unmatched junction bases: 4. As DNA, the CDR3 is TGTGCCAGCAGCTTCCCCGGGACTAGCGGAGAGACCCAGTACTTC. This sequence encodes CASSFPGTSGETQYF. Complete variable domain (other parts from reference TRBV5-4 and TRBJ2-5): ETGVTQSPTHLIKTRGQQVTLRCSSQSGHNTVSWYQQALGQGPQFIFQYYREEENGRGNFPPRFSGLQFPNYSSELNVNALELDDSALYLCASSFPGTSGETQYFGPGTRLLVL.

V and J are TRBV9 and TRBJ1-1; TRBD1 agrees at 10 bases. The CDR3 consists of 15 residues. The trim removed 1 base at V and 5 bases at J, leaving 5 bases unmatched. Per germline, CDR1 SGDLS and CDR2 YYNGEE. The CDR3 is CASSVRGDRGTEAFF. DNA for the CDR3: TGTGCCAGCAGCGTACGGGGGGACAGGGGTACTGAAGCTTTCTTT.

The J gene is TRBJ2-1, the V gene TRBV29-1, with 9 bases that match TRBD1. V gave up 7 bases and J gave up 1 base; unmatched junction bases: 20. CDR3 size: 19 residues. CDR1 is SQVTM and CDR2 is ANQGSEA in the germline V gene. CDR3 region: CSAPSIGRTGVESYNEQFF. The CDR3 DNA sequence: TGCAGCGCTCCGTCTATAGGGCGGACAGGGGTGGAGTCCTACAATGAGCAGTTCTTC.

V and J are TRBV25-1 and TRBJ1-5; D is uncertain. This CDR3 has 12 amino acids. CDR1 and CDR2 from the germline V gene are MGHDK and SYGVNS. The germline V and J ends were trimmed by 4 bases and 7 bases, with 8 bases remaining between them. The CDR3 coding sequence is TGTGCCAGCAGTGTCGGAGGACAGCCCCAGCATTTT. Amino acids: CASSVGGQPQHF.

The CDR3 spells CASSPLAGLNTGELFF. Written as DNA, the CDR3 is TGCGCCAGCAGTCCTTTAGCGGGATTGAACACCGGGGAGCTGTTTTTT. The J gene is TRBJ2-2, the V gene TRBV5-1; TRBD2 matches at 8 bases. The trim removed 5 bases at V and 1 base at J, leaving 7 bases unmatched. This CDR3 spans 16 amino acids. From germline, CDR1 is SGHRS and CDR2 YFSETQ. Full variable domain (outside the CDR3, taken from reference TRBV5-1 and TRBJ2-2): KAGVTQTPRYLIKTRGQQVTLSCSPISGHRSVSWYQQTPGQGLQFLFEYFSETQRNKGNFPGRFSGRQFSNSRSEMNVSTLELGDSALYLCASSPLAGLNTGELFFGEGSRLTVL.

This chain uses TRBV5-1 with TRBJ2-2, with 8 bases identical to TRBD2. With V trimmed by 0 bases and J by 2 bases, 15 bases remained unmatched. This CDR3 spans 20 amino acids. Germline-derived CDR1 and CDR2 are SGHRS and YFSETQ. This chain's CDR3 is CASSLGLSGRAGANTGELFF. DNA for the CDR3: TGCGCCAGCAGCTTGGGTTTGTCGGGAAGAGCGGGAGCTAACACCGGGGAGCTGTTTTTT.

The CDR3 DNA reads as TGCAGCGTTGAGACTAGCGGGAGTAATGAGCAGTTCTTC. Its protein product is CSVETSGSNEQFF. The J gene is TRBJ2-1, the V gene TRBV29-1; 12 nucleotides line up with TRBD2. CDR1 SQVTM and CDR2 ANQGSEA come from the germline V gene. After removal of 3 bases from V and 7 bases from J, the junction contained 1 base not matched to a gene. This CDR3 region has 13 residues.

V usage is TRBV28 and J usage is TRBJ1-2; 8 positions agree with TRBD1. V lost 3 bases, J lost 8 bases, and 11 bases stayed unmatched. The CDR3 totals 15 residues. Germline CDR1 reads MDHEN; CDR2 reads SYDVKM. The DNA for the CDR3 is TGTGCCAGCAGTTTTATGGACAGGGCCCTTGGGGGCTACACCTTC. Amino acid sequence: CASSFMDRALGGYTF.

The CDR3 region has the DNA TGTGCCACCAGCCCTGGGACTAGGGGGTTGGATGAGCAGTTCTTC. Protein: CATSPGTRGLDEQFF. This chain uses TRBV24-1 with TRBJ2-1; 8 bases align to TRBD2. Germline V CDR1 and CDR2: KGHDR, SFDVKD. CDR3 size: 15 residues. V lost 7 bases and J lost 8; bases outside the gene matches: 12.

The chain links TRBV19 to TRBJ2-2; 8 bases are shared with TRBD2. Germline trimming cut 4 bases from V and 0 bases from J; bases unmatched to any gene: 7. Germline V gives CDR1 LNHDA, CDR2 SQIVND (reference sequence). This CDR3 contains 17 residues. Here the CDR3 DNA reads TGTGCCAGTAGTACCTACAAGACTAGCGCGAACACCGGGGAGCTGTTTTTT. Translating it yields CASSTYKTSANTGELFF.

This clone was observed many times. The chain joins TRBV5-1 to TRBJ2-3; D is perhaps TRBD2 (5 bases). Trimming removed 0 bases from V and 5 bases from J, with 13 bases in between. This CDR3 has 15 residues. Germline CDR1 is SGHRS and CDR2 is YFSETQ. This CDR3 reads CASSLGGIGEDTQYF. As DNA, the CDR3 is TGCGCCAGCAGCTTGGGCGGTATCGGGGAAGATACGCAGTATTTT.

The DNA for the CDR3 is TGTGCCAGCAGCTTGGGAATAAGACTAGCGGGAGGGTACTACGAGCAGTACGTC. Translating gives CASSLGIRLAGGYYEQYV. J is TRBJ2-7 and V is TRBV5-6; 14 nucleotides agree with TRBD2. This CDR3 is 18 amino acids long. V shed 0 bases, J shed 3 bases, and the junction held 8 bases outside the gene matches. CDR1 is SGHDT, CDR2 YYEEEE, per germline.

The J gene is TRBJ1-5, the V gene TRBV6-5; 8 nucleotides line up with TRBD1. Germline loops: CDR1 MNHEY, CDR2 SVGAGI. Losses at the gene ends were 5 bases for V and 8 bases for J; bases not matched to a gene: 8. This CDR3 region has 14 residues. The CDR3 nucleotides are TGTGCCAGCAGTCCGGGACAGGTTATCAAGCCCCAGCATTTT. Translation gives CASSPGQVIKPQHF.

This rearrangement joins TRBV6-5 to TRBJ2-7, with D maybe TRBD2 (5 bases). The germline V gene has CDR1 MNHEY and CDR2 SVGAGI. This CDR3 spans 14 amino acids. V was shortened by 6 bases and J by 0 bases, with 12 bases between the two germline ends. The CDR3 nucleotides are TGTGCCAGCAGGCCTTCGGGGAGCTCCTACGAGCAGTACGTC. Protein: CASRPSGSSYEQYV.

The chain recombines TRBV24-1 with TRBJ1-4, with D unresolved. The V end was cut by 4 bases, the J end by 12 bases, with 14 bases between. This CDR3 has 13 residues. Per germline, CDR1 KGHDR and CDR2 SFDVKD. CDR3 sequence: CATSDTVQNQLFF. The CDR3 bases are TGTGCCACCAGTGACACCGTACAGAACCAACTGTTTTTT.

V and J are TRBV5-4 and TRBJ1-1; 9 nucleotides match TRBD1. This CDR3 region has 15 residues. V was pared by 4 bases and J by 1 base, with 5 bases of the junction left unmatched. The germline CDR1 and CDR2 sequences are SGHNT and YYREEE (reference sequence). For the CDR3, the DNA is TGTGCCAGCAGCCCCCAGACAGGGGGGAACACTGAAGCTTTCTTT. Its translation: CASSPQTGGNTEAFF. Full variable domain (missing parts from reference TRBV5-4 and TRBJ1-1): ETGVTQSPTHLIKTRGQQVTLRCSSQSGHNTVSWYQQALGQGPQFIFQYYREEENGRGNFPPRFSGLQFPNYSSELNVNALELDDSALYLCASSPQTGGNTEAFFGQGTRLTVV.

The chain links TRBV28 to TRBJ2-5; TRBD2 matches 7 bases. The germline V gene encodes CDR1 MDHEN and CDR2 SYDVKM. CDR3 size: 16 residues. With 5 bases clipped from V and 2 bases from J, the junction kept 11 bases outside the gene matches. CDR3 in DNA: TGTGCCAGCAGTCTCGGTGGTGTTAGCGGGCAAGAGACCCAGTACTTC. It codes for CASSLGGVSGQETQYF. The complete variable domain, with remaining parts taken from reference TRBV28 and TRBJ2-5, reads DVKVTQSSRYLVKRTGEKVFLECVQDMDHENMFWYRQDPGLGLRLIYFSYDVKMKEKGDIPEGYSVSREKKERFSLILESASTNQTSMYLCASSLGGVSGQETQYFGPGTRLLVL.

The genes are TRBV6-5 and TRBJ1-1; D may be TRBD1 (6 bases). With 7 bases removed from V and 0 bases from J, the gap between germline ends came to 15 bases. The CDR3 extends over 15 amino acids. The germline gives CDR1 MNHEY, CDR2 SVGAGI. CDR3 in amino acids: CASTTQGIMNTEAFF. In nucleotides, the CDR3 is TGTGCCAGCACTACACAGGGTATCATGAACACTGAAGCTTTCTTT.

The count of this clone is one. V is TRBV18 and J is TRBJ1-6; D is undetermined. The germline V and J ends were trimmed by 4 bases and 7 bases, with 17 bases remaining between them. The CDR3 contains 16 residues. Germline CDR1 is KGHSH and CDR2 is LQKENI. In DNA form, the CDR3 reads TGTGCCAGCTCACTTATGTCAGAAACGTACAATTCACCCCTCCACTTT. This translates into CASSLMSETYNSPLHF.

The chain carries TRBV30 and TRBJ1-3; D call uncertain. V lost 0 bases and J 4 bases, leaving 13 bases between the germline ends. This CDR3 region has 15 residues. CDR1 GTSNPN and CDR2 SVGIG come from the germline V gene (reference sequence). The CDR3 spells CAWSVAATWGNTIYF. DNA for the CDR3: TGTGCCTGGAGTGTAGCAGCGACGTGGGGAAACACCATATATTTT.

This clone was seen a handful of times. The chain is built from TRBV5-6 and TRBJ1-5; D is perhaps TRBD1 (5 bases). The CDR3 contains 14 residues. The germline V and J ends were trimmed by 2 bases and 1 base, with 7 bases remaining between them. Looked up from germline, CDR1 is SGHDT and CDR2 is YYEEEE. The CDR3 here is CASSFRGSNQPQHF. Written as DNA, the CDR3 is TGTGCCAGCAGCTTCCGGGGGAGCAATCAGCCCCAGCATTTT.

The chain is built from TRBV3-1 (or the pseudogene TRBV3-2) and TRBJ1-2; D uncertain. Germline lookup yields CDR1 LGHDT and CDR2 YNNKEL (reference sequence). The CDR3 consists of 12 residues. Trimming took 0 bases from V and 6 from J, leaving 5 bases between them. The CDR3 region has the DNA TGTGCCAGCAGCCAAGATTTAAATGGCTACACCTTC. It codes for CASSQDLNGYTF.

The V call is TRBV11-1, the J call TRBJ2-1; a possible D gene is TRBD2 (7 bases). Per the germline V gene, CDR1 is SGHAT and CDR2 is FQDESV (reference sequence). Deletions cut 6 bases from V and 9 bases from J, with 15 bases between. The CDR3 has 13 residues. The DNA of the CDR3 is TGTGCCAGCAGGGAACGGGGGGCGATTGAGCAGTTCTTC. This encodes CASRERGAIEQFF.